This TCR beta chain was sequenced during a study of blood T cell repertoires in COVID-19. The overall study: T cells, B-cell-depleted T cells, or PBMCs supplied cDNA or gDNA.

Source study methods: Amplifying reference gene primers gave estimates of nucleated cell counts. TCRdb's table, derived via immunoSEQ multiplex PCR, lists solely in-frame clones and lacks some. V, J and clone size were drawn from that table, and D and trimming were deduced from the DNA. The sample holds about 94,000 clones, roughly 70% seen once. Per the germline V gene, CDR1 is KGHSH and CDR2 is LQKENI. Germline trimming cut 3 bases from V and 2 bases from J; bases unmatched to any gene: 8. The CDR3 totals 16 residues. This clone occurred a few times. Sequenced material: peripheral blood. This chain connects TRBV18 to TRBJ2-3; 7 positions agree with TRBD1. This receptor was obtained from a man in his 70s with COVID-19, enrolled during active disease. The CDR3 DNA sequence: TGTGCCAGCTCACCGCCAAACAGGGGTTCCACAGATACGCAGTATTTT. The encoded protein is CASSPPNRGSTDTQYF.